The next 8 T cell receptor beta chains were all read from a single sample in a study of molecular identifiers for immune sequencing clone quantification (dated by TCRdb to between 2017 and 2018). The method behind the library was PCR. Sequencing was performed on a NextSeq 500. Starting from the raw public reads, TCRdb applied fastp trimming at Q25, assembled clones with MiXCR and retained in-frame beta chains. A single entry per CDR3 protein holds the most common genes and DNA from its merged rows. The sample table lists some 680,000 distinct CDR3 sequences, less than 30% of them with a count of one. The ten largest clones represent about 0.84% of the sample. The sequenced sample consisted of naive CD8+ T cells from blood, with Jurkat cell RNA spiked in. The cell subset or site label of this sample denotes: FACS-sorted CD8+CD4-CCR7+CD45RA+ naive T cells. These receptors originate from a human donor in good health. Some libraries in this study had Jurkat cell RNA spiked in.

CDR3 DNA: TGCAGCGCCCTAGCGGGGGGTTCCTACGAGCAGTACTTC. Its protein is CSALAGGSYEQYF. The chain carries TRBV20-1 and TRBJ2-7, with TRBD2 identical over 11 bases. CDR3 size: 13 residues. Germline loops: CDR1 DFQATT, CDR2 SNEGSKA (reference sequence).

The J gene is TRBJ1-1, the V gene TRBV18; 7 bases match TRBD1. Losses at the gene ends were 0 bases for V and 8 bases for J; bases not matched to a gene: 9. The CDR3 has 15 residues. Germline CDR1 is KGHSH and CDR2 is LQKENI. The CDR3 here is CASSPPDRPGGEAFF. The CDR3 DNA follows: TGTGCCAGCTCACCACCGGACAGGCCGGGAGGCGAAGCTTTCTTT. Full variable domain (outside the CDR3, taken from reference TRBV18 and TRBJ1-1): NAGVMQNPRHLVRRRGQEARLRCSPMKGHSHVYWYRQLPEEGLKFMVYLQKENIIDESGMPKERFSAEFPKEGPSILRIQQVVRGDSAAYFCASSPPDRPGGEAFFGQGTRLTVV.

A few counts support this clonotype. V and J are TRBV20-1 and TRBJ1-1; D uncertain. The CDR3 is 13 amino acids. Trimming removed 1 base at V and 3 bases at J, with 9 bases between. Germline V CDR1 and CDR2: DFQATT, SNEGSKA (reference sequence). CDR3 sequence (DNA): TGCAGTGCTAGAGGCGGAGACTACACTGAAGCTTTCTTT. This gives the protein CSARGGDYTEAFF.

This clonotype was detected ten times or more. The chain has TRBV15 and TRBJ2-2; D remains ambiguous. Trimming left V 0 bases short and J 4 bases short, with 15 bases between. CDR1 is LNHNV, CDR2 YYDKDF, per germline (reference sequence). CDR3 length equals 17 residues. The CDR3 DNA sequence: TGTGCCACCAGCAGAGATCCGCAGGTCCTTCTCACCGGGGAGCTGTTTTTT. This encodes CATSRDPQVLLTGELFF. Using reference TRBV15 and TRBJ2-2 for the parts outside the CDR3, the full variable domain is DAMVIQNPRYQVTQFGKPVTLSCSQTLNHNVMYWYQQKSSQAPKLLFHYYDKDFNNEADTPDNFQSRRPNTSFCFLDIRSPGLGDTAMYLCATSRDPQVLLTGELFFGEGSRLTVL.

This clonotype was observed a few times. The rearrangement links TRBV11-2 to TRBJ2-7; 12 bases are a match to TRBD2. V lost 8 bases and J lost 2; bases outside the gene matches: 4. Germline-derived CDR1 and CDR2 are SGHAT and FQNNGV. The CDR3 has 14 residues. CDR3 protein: CASGLAGNTYEQYF. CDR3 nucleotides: TGTGCCAGCGGACTAGCGGGGAACACCTACGAGCAGTACTTC.

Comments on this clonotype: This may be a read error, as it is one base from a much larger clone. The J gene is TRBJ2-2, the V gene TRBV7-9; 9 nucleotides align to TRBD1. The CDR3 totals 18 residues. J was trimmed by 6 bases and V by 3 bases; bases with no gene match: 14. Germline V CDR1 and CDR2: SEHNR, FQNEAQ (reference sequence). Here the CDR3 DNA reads TGTGCCAGCAGCTTCCCTAGGACAGGGGTGATGGTCGCCGGGGAGCTGTTTTTT. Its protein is CASSFPRTGVMVAGELFF. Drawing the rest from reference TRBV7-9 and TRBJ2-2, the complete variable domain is DTGVSQNPRHKITKRGQNVTFRCDPISEHNRLYWYRQTLGQGPEFLTYFQNEAQLEKSRLLSDRFSAERPKGSFSTLEIQRTEQGDSAMYLCASSFPRTGVMVAGELFFGEGSRLTVL.

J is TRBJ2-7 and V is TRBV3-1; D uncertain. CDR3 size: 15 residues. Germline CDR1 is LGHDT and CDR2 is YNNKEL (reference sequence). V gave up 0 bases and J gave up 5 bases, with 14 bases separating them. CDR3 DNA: TGTGCCAGCAGCCAAGACGGAACCAGAAGGGACGAGCAGTACTTC. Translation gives CASSQDGTRRDEQYF.

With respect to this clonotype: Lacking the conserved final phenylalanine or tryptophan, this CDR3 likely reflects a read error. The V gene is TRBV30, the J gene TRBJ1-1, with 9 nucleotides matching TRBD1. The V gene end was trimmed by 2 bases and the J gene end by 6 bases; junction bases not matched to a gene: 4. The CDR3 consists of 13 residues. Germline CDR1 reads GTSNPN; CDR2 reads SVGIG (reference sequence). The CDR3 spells CAWSNRGPSEAFY. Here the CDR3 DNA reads TGTGCCTGGAGTAACAGGGGGCCCTCTGAAGCTTTCTAT.